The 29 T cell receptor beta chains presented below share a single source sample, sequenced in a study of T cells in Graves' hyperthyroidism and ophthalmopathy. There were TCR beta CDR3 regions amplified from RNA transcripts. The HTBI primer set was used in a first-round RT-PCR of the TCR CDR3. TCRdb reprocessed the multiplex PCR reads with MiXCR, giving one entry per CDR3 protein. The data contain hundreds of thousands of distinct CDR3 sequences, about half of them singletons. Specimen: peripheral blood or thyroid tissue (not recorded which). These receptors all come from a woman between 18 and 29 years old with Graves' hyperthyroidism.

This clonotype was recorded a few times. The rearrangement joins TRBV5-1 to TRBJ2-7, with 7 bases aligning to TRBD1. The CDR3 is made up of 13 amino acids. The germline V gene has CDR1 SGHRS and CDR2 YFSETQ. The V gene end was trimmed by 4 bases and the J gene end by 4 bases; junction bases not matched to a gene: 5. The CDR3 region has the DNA TGCGCCAGCAGCGGGGGACAGCTATACGAGCAGTACTTC. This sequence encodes CASSGGQLYEQYF. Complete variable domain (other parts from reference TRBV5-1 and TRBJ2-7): KAGVTQTPRYLIKTRGQQVTLSCSPISGHRSVSWYQQTPGQGLQFLFEYFSETQRNKGNFPGRFSGRQFSNSRSEMNVSTLELGDSALYLCASSGGQLYEQYFGPGTRLTVT.

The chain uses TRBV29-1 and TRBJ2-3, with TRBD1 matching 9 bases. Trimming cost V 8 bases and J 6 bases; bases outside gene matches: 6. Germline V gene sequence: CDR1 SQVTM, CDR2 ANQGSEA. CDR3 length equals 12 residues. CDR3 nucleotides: TGCAGCCGACAGGGGGGTCTGGATACGCAGTATTTT. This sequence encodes CSRQGGLDTQYF.

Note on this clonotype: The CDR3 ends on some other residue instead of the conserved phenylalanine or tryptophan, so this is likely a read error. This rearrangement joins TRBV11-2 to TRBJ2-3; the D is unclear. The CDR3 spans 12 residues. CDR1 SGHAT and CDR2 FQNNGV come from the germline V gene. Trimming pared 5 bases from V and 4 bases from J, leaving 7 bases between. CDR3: CASSQVPDTQYS. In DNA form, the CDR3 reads TGTGCCAGCAGCCAGGTCCCAGATACGCAGTATTCT.

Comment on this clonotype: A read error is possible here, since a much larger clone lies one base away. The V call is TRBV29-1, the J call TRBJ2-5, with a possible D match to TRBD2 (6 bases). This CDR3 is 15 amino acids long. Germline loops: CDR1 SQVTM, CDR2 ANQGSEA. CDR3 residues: CSVVGSGDYQGTQYF. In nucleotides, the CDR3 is TGCAGCGTTGTTGGTAGCGGAGATTACCAAGGGACCCAGTACTTC.

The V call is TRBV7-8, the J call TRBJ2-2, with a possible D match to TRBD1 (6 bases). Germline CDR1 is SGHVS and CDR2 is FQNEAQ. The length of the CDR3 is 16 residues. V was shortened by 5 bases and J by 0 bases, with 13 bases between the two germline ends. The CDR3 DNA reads TGTGCCAGCAGCGCCAGACAGGCCTCGAACACCGGGGAGCTGTTTTTT. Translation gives CASSARQASNTGELFF.

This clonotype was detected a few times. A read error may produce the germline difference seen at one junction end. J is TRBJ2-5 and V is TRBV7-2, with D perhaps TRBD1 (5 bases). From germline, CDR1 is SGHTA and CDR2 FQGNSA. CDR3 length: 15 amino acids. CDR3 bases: TGCGCCAGCAGCCGCAAAGACAGTGGCCAAGAGACCCAGTACTTC. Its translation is CASSRKDSGQETQYF. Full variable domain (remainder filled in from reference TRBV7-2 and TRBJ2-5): GAGVSQSPSNKVTEKGKDVELRCDPISGHTALYWYRQSLGQGLEFLIYFQGNSAPDKSGLPSDRFSAERTGGSVSTLTIQRTQQEDSAVYLCASSRKDSGQETQYFGPGTRLLVL.

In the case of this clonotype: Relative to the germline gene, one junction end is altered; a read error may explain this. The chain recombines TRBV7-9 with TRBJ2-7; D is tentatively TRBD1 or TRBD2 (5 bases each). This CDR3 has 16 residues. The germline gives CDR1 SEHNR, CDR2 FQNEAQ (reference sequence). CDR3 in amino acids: CASSQDGVSSTRGQYF. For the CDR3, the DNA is TGCGCCAGCAGCCAAGATGGAGTAAGTTCTACGAGGGGGCAGTACTTC.

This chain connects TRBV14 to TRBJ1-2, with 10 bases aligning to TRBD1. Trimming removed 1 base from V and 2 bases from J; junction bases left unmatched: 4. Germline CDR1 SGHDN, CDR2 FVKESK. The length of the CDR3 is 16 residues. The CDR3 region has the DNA TGTGCCAGCAGCCAAGCGGGACAGGGGATGAACTATGGCTACACCTTC. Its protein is CASSQAGQGMNYGYTF.

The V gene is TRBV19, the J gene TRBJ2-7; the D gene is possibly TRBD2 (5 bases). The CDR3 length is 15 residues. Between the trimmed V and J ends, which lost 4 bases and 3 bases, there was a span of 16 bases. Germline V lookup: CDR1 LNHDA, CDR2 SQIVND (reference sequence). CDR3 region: CASSTPRRFGYEQYF. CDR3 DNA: TGTGCCAGTAGTACCCCAAGGAGGTTCGGCTACGAGCAGTACTTC. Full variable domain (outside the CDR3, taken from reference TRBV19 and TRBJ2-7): DGGITQSPKYLFRKEGQNVTLSCEQNLNHDAMYWYRQDPGQGLRLIYYSQIVNDFQKGDIAEGYSVSREKKESFPLTVTSAQKNPTAFYLCASSTPRRFGYEQYFGPGTRLTVT.

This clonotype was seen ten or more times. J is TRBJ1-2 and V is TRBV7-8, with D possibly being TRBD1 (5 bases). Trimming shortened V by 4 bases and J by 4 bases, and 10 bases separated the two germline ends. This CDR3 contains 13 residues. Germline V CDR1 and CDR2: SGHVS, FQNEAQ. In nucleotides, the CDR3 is TGTGCCAGCAGCTCCGGACATACCTATGGCTACACCTTC. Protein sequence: CASSSGHTYGYTF.

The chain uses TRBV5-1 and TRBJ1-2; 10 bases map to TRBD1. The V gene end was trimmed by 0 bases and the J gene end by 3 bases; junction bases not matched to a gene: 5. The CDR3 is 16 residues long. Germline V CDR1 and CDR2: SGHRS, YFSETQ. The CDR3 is CASSLGPGTGDYGYTF. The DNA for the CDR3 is TGCGCCAGCAGCTTGGGTCCCGGGACAGGGGACTATGGCTACACCTTC.

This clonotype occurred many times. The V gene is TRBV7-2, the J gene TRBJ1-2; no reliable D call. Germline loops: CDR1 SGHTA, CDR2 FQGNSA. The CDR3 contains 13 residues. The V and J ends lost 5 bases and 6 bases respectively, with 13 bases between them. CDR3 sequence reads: CASSEGVKDGYTF. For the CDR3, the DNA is TGTGCCAGCAGCGAAGGAGTTAAGGATGGCTACACCTTC.

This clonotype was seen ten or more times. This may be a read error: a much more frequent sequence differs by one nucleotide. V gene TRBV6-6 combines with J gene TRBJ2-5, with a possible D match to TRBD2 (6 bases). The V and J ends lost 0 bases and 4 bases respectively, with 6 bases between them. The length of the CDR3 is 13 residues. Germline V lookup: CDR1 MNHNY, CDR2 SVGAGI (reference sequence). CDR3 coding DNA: TGTGCCAGCAGTTACTCAGCGGGAGAGACCCAGTACTTC. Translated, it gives CASSYSAGETQYF.

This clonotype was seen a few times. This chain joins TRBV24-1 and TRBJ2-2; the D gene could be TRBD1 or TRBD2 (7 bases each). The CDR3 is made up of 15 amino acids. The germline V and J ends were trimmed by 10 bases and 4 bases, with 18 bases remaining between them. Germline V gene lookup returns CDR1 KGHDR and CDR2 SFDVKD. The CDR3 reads CATRPGGGPTGELFF. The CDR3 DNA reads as TGTGCCACAAGACCAGGGGGAGGGCCCACCGGGGAGCTGTTTTTT.

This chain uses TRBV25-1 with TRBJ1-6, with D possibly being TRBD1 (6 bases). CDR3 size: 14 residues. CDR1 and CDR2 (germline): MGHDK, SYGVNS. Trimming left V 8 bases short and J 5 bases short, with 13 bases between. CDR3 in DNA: TGTGCCAGCCCCCAGGGGCGAAATAATTCACCCCTCCACTTT. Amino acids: CASPQGRNNSPLHF.

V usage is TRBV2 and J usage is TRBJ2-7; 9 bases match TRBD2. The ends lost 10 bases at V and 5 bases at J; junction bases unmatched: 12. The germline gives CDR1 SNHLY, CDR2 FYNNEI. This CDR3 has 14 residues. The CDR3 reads CATRTRLAEHEQYF. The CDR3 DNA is TGTGCCACCAGGACTAGACTAGCGGAACACGAGCAGTACTTC.

The CDR3 reads CASSYASSGRYEQYF. The DNA for the CDR3 is TGTGCCAGCAGTTACGCCTCCAGCGGGAGGTACGAGCAGTACTTC. The gene calls are TRBV2 and TRBJ2-7; 9 nucleotides line up with TRBD2. V shed 5 bases, J shed 4 bases, and the junction held 9 bases outside the gene matches. Germline CDR1 SNHLY, CDR2 FYNNEI. This CDR3 spans 15 amino acids.

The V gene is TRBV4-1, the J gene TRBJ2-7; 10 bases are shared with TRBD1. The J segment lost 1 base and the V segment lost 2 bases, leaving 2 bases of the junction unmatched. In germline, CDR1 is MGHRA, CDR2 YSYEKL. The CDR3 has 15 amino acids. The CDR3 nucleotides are TGCGCCAGCAGCCAAATGGACAGGGGGTCCTACGAGCAGTACTTC. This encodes CASSQMDRGSYEQYF.

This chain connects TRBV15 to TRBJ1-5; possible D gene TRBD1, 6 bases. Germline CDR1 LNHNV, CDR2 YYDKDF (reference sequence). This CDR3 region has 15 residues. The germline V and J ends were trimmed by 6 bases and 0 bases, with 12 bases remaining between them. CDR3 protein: CATSPDRFSNQPQHF. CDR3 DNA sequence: TGTGCCACCAGTCCCGACAGGTTTAGCAATCAGCCCCAGCATTTT.

The CDR3 nucleotides read TGTGCCAGCAGCCAAACCACGACAGGGCTTAGCTATGGCTACACCTTC. This gives the protein CASSQTTTGLSYGYTF. The genes are TRBV2 and TRBJ1-2; 7 bases agree with TRBD1. Germline assignment: CDR1 SNHLY and CDR2 FYNNEI. CDR3 length: 16 amino acids. V lost 6 bases and J lost 4; bases outside the gene matches: 14.

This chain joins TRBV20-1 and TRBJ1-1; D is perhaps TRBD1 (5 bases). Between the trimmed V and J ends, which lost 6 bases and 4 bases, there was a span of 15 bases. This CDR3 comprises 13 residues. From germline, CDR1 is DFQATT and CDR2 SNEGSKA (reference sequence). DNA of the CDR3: TGCAGTGCGCCATCTCAGGGTCCCACTGAAGCTTTCTTT. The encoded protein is CSAPSQGPTEAFF.

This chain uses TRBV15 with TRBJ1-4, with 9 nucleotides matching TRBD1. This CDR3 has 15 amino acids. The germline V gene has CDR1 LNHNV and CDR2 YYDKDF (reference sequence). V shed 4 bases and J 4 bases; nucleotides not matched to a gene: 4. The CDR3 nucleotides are TGTGCCACCAGCACTTCGGGACAGGGTAATGAAAAACTGTTTTTT. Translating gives CATSTSGQGNEKLFF.

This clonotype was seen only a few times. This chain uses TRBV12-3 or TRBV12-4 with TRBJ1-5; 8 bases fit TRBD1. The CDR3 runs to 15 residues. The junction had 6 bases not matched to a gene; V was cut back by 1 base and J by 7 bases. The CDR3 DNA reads TGTGCCAGCAGTTTAGATTACAGGGGGGGGCAGCCCCAGCATTTT. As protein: CASSLDYRGGQPQHF.

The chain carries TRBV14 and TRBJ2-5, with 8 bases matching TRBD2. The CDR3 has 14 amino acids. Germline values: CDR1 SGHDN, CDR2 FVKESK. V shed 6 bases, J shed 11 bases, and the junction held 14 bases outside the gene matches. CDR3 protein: CASRDRAGAGEQYF. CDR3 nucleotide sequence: TGTGCCAGCAGAGATCGAGCGGGAGCGGGGGAGCAGTACTTC.

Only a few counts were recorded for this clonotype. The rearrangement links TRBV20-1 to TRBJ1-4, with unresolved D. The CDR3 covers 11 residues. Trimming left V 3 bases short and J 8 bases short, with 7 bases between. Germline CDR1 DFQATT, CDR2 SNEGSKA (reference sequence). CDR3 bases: TGCAGTGCTAGTCTCAGGGAAAAACTGTTTTTT. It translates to CSASLREKLFF.

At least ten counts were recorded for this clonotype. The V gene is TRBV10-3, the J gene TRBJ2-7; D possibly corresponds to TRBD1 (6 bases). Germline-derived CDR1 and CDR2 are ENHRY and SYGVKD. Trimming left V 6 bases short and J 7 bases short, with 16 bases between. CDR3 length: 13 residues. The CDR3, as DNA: TGTGCCATCAGGAACGACAGGAAAGGAGAGCAGTACTTC. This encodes CAIRNDRKGEQYF.

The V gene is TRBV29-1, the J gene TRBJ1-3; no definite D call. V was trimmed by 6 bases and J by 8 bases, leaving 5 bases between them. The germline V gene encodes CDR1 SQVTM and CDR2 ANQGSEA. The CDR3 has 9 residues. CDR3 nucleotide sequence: TGCAGCGTAGGACACACCATATATTTT. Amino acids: CSVGHTIYF.

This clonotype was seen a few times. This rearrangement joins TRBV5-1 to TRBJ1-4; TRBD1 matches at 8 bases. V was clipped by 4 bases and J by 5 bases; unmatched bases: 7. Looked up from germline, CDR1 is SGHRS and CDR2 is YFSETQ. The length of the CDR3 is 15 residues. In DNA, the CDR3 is TGCGCCAGCAGCCAAGCTGGACAGGGAAATGAAAAACTGTTTTTT. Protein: CASSQAGQGNEKLFF.

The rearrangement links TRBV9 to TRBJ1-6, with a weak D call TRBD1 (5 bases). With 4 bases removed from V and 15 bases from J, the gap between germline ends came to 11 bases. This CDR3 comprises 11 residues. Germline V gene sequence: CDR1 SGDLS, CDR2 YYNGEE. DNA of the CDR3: TGTGCCAGCAGCTCTACGGGGGGCCTCCACTTT. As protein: CASSSTGGLHF.